These T cell receptor beta chains were read from a single sample in a study of CD8+CD57+ T cells in acquired aplastic anemia. TCRdb passed the reads through MiXCR, listing each CDR3 protein once. The sample carries a few hundred thousand distinct CDR3 sequences, roughly three fifths recorded once. The sequenced sample consisted of sorted CD4+, CD8+, or CD8+CD57+ T cells (not recorded which) from PBMCs. These receptors originate from a human donor with severe aplastic anemia or a healthy control (not recorded which). CDR3s include the opening cysteine and the closing phenylalanine or tryptophan. A D gene is named only where the DNA matches it firmly. Some rows have no size entry. The others give once, few or many, or a class for an expanded clone.

v_gene: TRBV7-8
j_gene: TRBJ2-7
len: 13
d_gene: -
abundance: -
CDR3aa: CASTRDGRYEQYF
CDR3nt: TGTGCCAGCACCCGGGACGGCCGCTACGAGCAGTACTTC

v_gene: TRBV24-1
j_gene: TRBJ2-1
len: 13
d_gene: TRBD1
abundance: few
CDR3aa: CATRAGGFYEQFF
CDR3nt: TGTGCCACGCGGGCAGGGGGCTTCTATGAGCAGTTCTTC

v_gene: TRBV20-1
j_gene: TRBJ1-2
len: 15
d_gene: TRBD1
abundance: -
CDR3aa: CSARNFAGGADGYTF
CDR3nt: TGCAGTGCTAGAAACTTCGCAGGGGGCGCAGATGGCTACACCTTC

v_gene: TRBV19
j_gene: TRBJ1-1
len: 18
d_gene: -
abundance: -
CDR3aa: CASSPGPSVAEVRTEAFF
CDR3nt: TGTGCCAGTAGTCCCGGACCGTCCGTAGCTGAAGTGAGGACTGAAGCTTTCTTT

v_gene: TRBV7-8
j_gene: TRBJ2-7
len: 13
d_gene: -
abundance: -
CDR3aa: CASSLVQEGEQYF
CDR3nt: TGTGCCAGCAGCTTAGTACAGGAGGGAGAGCAGTACTTC

v_gene: TRBV6-6
j_gene: TRBJ2-1
len: 11
d_gene: -
abundance: -
CDR3aa: CASSRSNEQFF
CDR3nt: TGTGCCAGCAGCAGGTCCAATGAGCAGTTCTTC

v_gene: TRBV5-6
j_gene: TRBJ1-3
len: 17
d_gene: -
abundance: -
CDR3aa: CASSLAGTGQHRNTIYF
CDR3nt: TGTGCCAGCAGCTTGGCGGGGACCGGACAGCACCGAAACACCATATATTTT

v_gene: TRBV20-1
j_gene: TRBJ2-1
len: 11
d_gene: -
abundance: few
CDR3aa: CSARGSAGLFF
CDR3nt: TGCAGTGCTAGAGGGTCGGCAGGGCTGTTCTTC

v_gene: TRBV15
j_gene: TRBJ1-6
len: 18
d_gene: -
abundance: few
CDR3aa: CATSRDRGRTAYNSPLHF
CDR3nt: TGTGCCACCAGCAGAGATAGGGGCAGGACTGCCTATAATTCACCCCTCCACTTT

v_gene: TRBV7-2
j_gene: TRBJ1-2
len: 16
d_gene: -
abundance: many
CDR3aa: CASSLDGGSANYGYTF
CDR3nt: TGTGCCAGCAGCTTAGATGGAGGTTCAGCTAACTATGGCTACACCTTC

v_gene: TRBV7-8
j_gene: TRBJ1-4
len: 13
d_gene: -
abundance: -
CDR3aa: CASSRTGFEKLFF
CDR3nt: TGTGCCAGCAGCCGTACAGGTTTTGAAAAACTGTTTTTT

v_gene: TRBV5-6
j_gene: TRBJ2-7
len: 15
d_gene: TRBD1
abundance: many
CDR3aa: CASSFWDRDLYEQYF
CDR3nt: TGTGCCAGCAGCTTCTGGGACAGGGACTTATACGAGCAGTACTTC

v_gene: TRBV7-3
j_gene: TRBJ2-3
len: 15
d_gene: TRBD2
abundance: -
CDR3aa: CASSSLAGGSDTQYF
CDR3nt: TGTGCCAGCAGCTCTTTAGCGGGGGGATCAGATACGCAGTATTTT

v_gene: TRBV5-1
j_gene: TRBJ1-1
len: 13
d_gene: -
abundance: -
CDR3aa: CASSATGTTEAFF
CDR3nt: TGCGCCAGCAGCGCCACAGGGACCACTGAAGCTTTCTTT

v_gene: TRBV18
j_gene: TRBJ2-7
len: 15
d_gene: TRBD2
abundance: -
CDR3aa: CASSATSGLAYEQYF
CDR3nt: TGTGCCAGCTCAGCGACTAGCGGCCTAGCCTACGAGCAGTACTTC

v_gene: TRBV19
j_gene: TRBJ2-1
len: 14
d_gene: -
abundance: -
CDR3aa: CASSMGQGIGEQFF
CDR3nt: TGTGCCAGTAGTATGGGGCAGGGGATCGGTGAGCAGTTCTTC

v_gene: TRBV7-9
j_gene: TRBJ1-1
len: 14
d_gene: -
abundance: -
CDR3aa: CASSPELIGAEAFF
CDR3nt: TGTGCCAGCAGCCCCGAACTAATCGGCGCTGAAGCTTTCTTT

v_gene: TRBV9
j_gene: TRBJ1-2
len: 16
d_gene: TRBD1
abundance: few
CDR3aa: CASSVGPTGASYGYTF
CDR3nt: TGTGCCAGCAGCGTAGGTCCGACAGGGGCGAGCTATGGCTACACCTTC

v_gene: TRBV19
j_gene: TRBJ1-2
len: 15
d_gene: -
abundance: -
CDR3aa: CASSTDQTTNYGYTF
CDR3nt: TGTGCCAGTAGTACGGACCAGACTACTAACTATGGCTACACCTTC

v_gene: TRBV6-2/TRBV6-3
j_gene: TRBJ1-4
len: 11
d_gene: -
abundance: many
CDR3aa: CASRKNEKLFF
CDR3nt: TGTGCCAGCAGGAAGAATGAAAAACTGTTTTTT

v_gene: TRBV10-3
j_gene: TRBJ2-1
len: 16
d_gene: TRBD2
abundance: -
CDR3aa: CAISGLAGGDLREQFF
CDR3nt: TGTGCCATCAGTGGACTAGCGGGGGGTGATTTGCGTGAGCAGTTCTTC

v_gene: TRBV5-6
j_gene: TRBJ2-7
len: 14
d_gene: -
abundance: many
CDR3aa: CASSLGQGGLEQYF
CDR3nt: TGTGCCAGCAGCTTGGGGCAGGGAGGCCTCGAGCAGTACTTC

v_gene: TRBV24-1
j_gene: TRBJ2-1
len: 14
d_gene: TRBD2
abundance: -
CDR3aa: CATSDSTSSNEQFF
CDR3nt: TGTGCCACCAGTGATTCGACTAGCAGCAATGAGCAGTTCTTC

v_gene: TRBV12-3/TRBV12-4
j_gene: TRBJ1-1
len: 8
d_gene: -
abundance: -
CDR3aa: CASSSAFF
CDR3nt: TGTGCCAGCAGCTCAGCTTTCTTT

v_gene: TRBV18
j_gene: TRBJ1-2
len: 16
d_gene: TRBD1
abundance: many
CDR3aa: CASSPQLTGINHGYTF
CDR3nt: TGTGCCAGCTCACCACAGTTGACAGGGATTAACCATGGCTACACCTTC

v_gene: TRBV20-1
j_gene: TRBJ2-3
len: 17
d_gene: -
abundance: few
CDR3aa: CSASSQGLGTSTDTQYF
CDR3nt: TGCAGTGCCAGCAGCCAAGGTCTGGGGACTAGCACAGATACGCAGTATTTT

v_gene: TRBV24-1
j_gene: TRBJ2-3
len: 15
d_gene: -
abundance: -
CDR3aa: CTTSDELDTRYTQYF
CDR3nt: TGTACCACCAGTGACGAATTGGACACGCGGTATACGCAGTATTTT

v_gene: TRBV19
j_gene: TRBJ2-1
len: 13
d_gene: -
abundance: -
CDR3aa: CASSTQSYNEQFF
CDR3nt: TGTGCCAGTAGTACTCAGAGCTACAATGAGCAGTTCTTC

v_gene: TRBV10-3
j_gene: TRBJ2-7
len: 15
d_gene: TRBD1
abundance: -
CDR3aa: CAISRTGGPLYEQYF
CDR3nt: TGTGCCATCAGTAGGACAGGGGGTCCGCTTTACGAGCAGTACTTC

v_gene: TRBV10-3
j_gene: TRBJ1-4
len: 13
d_gene: -
abundance: -
CDR3aa: CAISDGVGEKLFF
CDR3nt: TGTGCCATCAGTGATGGGGTAGGAGAAAAACTGTTTTTT

v_gene: TRBV6-5
j_gene: TRBJ1-2
len: 14
d_gene: -
abundance: few
CDR3aa: CASRELEREGGYTF
CDR3nt: TGTGCCAGCAGGGAACTTGAACGCGAAGGGGGCTACACCTTC

v_gene: TRBV9
j_gene: TRBJ1-2
len: 14
d_gene: -
abundance: -
CDR3aa: CASSLRGALNGYTF
CDR3nt: TGTGCCAGCAGTCTTCGGGGGGCGCTGAATGGCTACACCTTC

v_gene: TRBV19
j_gene: TRBJ1-4
len: 16
d_gene: TRBD1
abundance: many
CDR3aa: CASSDRGSTTNEKLFF
CDR3nt: TGTGCCAGTAGTGACAGGGGATCAACAACTAATGAAAAACTGTTTTTT